The rows below give T cell receptor beta chains drawn from one sample of a study of blood T cell repertoires in COVID-19. This table comes from immunoSEQ multiplex PCR, and its TCRdb copy is limited to in-frame clones, with some not included. The sample includes over 130,000 clones, around 80% seen only once; the top ten take roughly 17%. Sequencing used peripheral blood. The receptors here all came from a man in his forties or fifties with acute or convalescent COVID-19. CDR3s include the opening cysteine and the closing phenylalanine or tryptophan. Fields, in order: clone size, J gene, V gene, D gene, CDR3 length, CDR3 protein, CDR3 DNA. The D gene is left open where the match is weak. Size values are once, few and many counts, or a class for expanded clones, and some rows have none.

once TRBJ1-2 TRBV7-8 NA 14 CASSSTRGQYGYTF TGTGCCAGCAGCTCGACCCGCGGACAGTATGGCTACACCTTC
NA TRBJ1-2 TRBV6-2/TRBV6-3 NA 14 CASSYSLGASGYTF TGTGCCAGCAGTTACTCGCTAGGGGCAAGTGGCTACACCTTC
NA TRBJ1-1 TRBV5-6 NA 14 CASSPAGQRAEAFF TGTGCCAGCAGCCCGGCGGGTCAGCGAGCTGAAGCTTTCTTT
once TRBJ2-5 TRBV2 TRBD2 13 CASSVRGEETQYF TGTGCCAGCAGTGTTCGGGGGGAGGAGACCCAGTACTTC
NA TRBJ1-3 TRBV4-2 NA 16 CASSQDAGSGGNTIYF TGTGCCAGCAGCCAAGATGCGGGATCGGGAGGAAACACCATATATTTT
NA TRBJ1-5 TRBV2 TRBD1 13 CASGQGSNQPQHF TGTGCCAGTGGACAGGGGAGCAATCAGCCCCAGCATTTT
NA TRBJ1-5 TRBV7-9 NA 14 CASSLDDRDQPQHF TGTGCCAGCAGCTTAGATGACAGAGATCAGCCCCAGCATTTT
NA TRBJ2-3 TRBV6-5 TRBD2 15 CASSRQRGGIDTQYF TGTGCCAGCAGCCGTCAGCGGGGGGGAATAGATACGCAGTATTTT
NA TRBJ2-1 TRBV19 NA 15 CASSIGQPSYNEQFF TGTGCCAGTAGTATTGGACAGCCCTCCTACAATGAGCAGTTCTTC
few TRBJ2-7 TRBV5-5 TRBD1 15 CASSSPDRAGYEQYF TGTGCCAGCAGCTCCCCGGACAGGGCCGGCTACGAGCAGTACTTC
NA TRBJ2-5 TRBV5-1 NA 12 CASSPQGETQYF TGCGCCAGCAGCCCCCAGGGAGAGACCCAGTACTTC
NA TRBJ1-1 TRBV28 TRBD1 15 CASSGSDRGPTEAFF TGTGCCAGCAGTGGATCGGACAGGGGGCCGACTGAAGCTTTCTTT
NA TRBJ2-7 TRBV4-2 NA 14 CASSQDVGAYEQYF TGTGCCAGCAGCCAAGATGTGGGCGCCTACGAGCAGTACTTC
NA TRBJ2-3 TRBV6-1 NA 15 CASSDPGDGTDTQYF TGTGCCAGCAGTGATCCGGGGGACGGCACAGATACGCAGTATTTT